This T cell receptor beta chain was captured in a study of shared clonotypes between healthy human individuals. Looked up from germline, CDR1 is LGHNA and CDR2 is YSLEER. The CDR3 is 15 residues long. Trimming at V came to 1 base and at J to 1 base, leaving 2 bases not matched to a gene. Terminally differentiated effector memory CD45RA+ cells were excluded from the naive CD8 cells, which were CD45RO-negative and positively selected for CCR7. Each cell subset's genomic DNA was divided evenly among several immunoSEQ plates. Assay: immunoSEQ multiplex PCR; the TCRdb copy retains only in-frame clones and omits some. The sample yields 1.5 million to 2.5 million clones, approximately 95% seen once. Regarding the study as a whole: Sampling covered nothing but blood. Tissue TCR repertoires likely differ from those found in blood.

To note about this clone: Its antigen is not known. In the same sample, other DNA sequences code for this CDR3.

The chain carries TRBV4-3 and TRBJ2-7; TRBD2 matches at 9 bases. The sample consisted of naive CD8+ T cells sorted from blood. This clonotype originated in a man aged 18 to 29 in good health. The CDR3 is CASSQVLAGSYEQYF. The CDR3 DNA sequence: TGCGCCAGCAGCCAAGTTCTAGCGGGGTCCTACGAGCAGTACTTC.